Listed below are T cell receptor beta chains from one sample, sequenced in a study of long-term antiretroviral therapy in people with HIV. The protocol was immunoSEQ multiplex PCR, while the TCRdb copy is restricted to in-frame clones and leaves out a portion. This sample has roughly 12,000 clones; about four fifths occur once, and the top ten carry roughly 13%. Sequencing used unsorted PBMCs, obtained 1.2 years after starting antiretroviral therapy. Receptor source: a man aged 40-50 years with HIV. Both conserved end residues are part of each CDR3. A D gene is named only where the DNA matches it firmly. The listing skips clone size in some rows; elsewhere it reads once, few, many or a size class.

cdr3_nt cdr3_aa j_call v_call d_call cdr3_length clone_size
TGTGCACTGGTGCGAAACACAGATACGCAGTATTTT CALVRNTDTQYF TRBJ2-3 TRBV28 . 12 .
TGTGCCAGCAGCCAGACAGGCGTTTATAACTATGGCTACACCTTC CASSQTGVYNYGYTF TRBJ1-2 TRBV5-4 . 15 .
TGTGCCAGCAGCATCAGGCGGGGGAATAATTCACCCCTCCACTTT CASSIRRGNNSPLHF TRBJ1-6 TRBV7-2 . 15 .
TGTGCCAGCAGCTTAGGGGACAGACTTAATTCACCCCTCCACTTT CASSLGDRLNSPLHF TRBJ1-6 TRBV7-9 TRBD1 15 .
TGTGCCAGCAGTTTTGTGACGGCGCGGGTTTCTCGGCGTGGGGCCAACGTCCTGACTTTC CASSFVTARVSRRGANVLTF TRBJ2-6 TRBV27 . 20 .
TGTGCCAGCAGCTCGGCCGCGCCACAAAGTCGGGCCAACGTCCTGACTTTC CASSSAAPQSRANVLTF TRBJ2-6 TRBV7-7 . 17 .
TGTGCCAGCGAACGGGGGGGCTCCTACAATGAGCAGTTCTTC CASERGGSYNEQFF TRBJ2-1 TRBV6-5 TRBD2 14 once
TGTGCCAGTACGGGTTCAAACTATGGCTACACCTTC CASTGSNYGYTF TRBJ1-2 TRBV19 . 12 .
TGTGCCAGCAGTTTGGGGACTTCCCCAAACAACGCTGAAGCTTTCTTT CASSLGTSPNNAEAFF TRBJ1-1 TRBV28 . 16 .
TGTGCCAGCAGTCCCCGACTTATAGCTGACACCGGGGAGCTGTTTTTT CASSPRLIADTGELFF TRBJ2-2 TRBV27 . 16 once
TGTGCCAGCAGCGATAGCGGGGGGTTTAATGAGCAGTTCTTC CASSDSGGFNEQFF TRBJ2-1 TRBV5-4 TRBD2 14 .
TGTGCCAGCAGCTTGGATGGGGTTGGATACGAGCAGTACTTC CASSLDGVGYEQYF TRBJ2-7 TRBV5-4 . 14 .
TGCGCCAGCAGCTTGAGGGGGGGCGCCGGGAACACTGAAGCTTTCTTT CASSLRGGAGNTEAFF TRBJ1-1 TRBV5-1 . 16 .
TGTGCCAGCTCTCCGCCCCGACAGGGCACAGATACGCAGTATTTT CASSPPRQGTDTQYF TRBJ2-3 TRBV7-9 . 15 .
TGTGCCAGCAGAAGAGGGTTTGACACTGAAGCTTTCTTT CASRRGFDTEAFF TRBJ1-1 TRBV7-2 . 13 .
TGTGCCATCAGTGATATTGGACAGGTTGTCGGGGAGCTGTTTTTT CAISDIGQVVGELFF TRBJ2-2 TRBV10-3 TRBD1 15 few
TGTGCCAGCTCACCATGGAAGGGAGGTGCTAATGAAAAACTGTTTTTT CASSPWKGGANEKLFF TRBJ1-4 TRBV18 . 16 .
TGCACCAGCAGCCAAGATGGGGTCCCTAGCAATCAGCCCCAGCATTTT CTSSQDGVPSNQPQHF TRBJ1-5 TRBV1 . 16 .
TGTGCCAGCAGCTTGGGGGTGAACACTGAAGCTTTCTTT CASSLGVNTEAFF TRBJ1-1 TRBV11-2 . 13 .
TGCGCCAGCAGCCAAGATGAAGGACAGCTCTACGAGCAGTACTTC CASSQDEGQLYEQYF TRBJ2-7 TRBV4-1 . 15 few
TGTGCCAGCAGTTACCCTTTGGCGGGGGGGCACAATGAGCAGTTCTTC CASSYPLAGGHNEQFF TRBJ2-1 TRBV6-6 TRBD2 16 once
TGTGCCATCAGTGAGACGGCTAGCAGGGGGCGGAACACCGGGGAGCTGTTTTTT CAISETASRGRNTGELFF TRBJ2-2 TRBV10-3 TRBD1 18 .
TGTGCCAGCAGCTCGGACGTTTTTAGCGGGCTAAGCACAGATACGCAGTATTTT CASSSDVFSGLSTDTQYF TRBJ2-3 TRBV5-5 TRBD2 18 .
TGTGCCAGCAGTCTAGGAACTCCCAACACCGGGGAGCTGTTTTTT CASSLGTPNTGELFF TRBJ2-2 TRBV27 . 15 .
TGTGCCATCAAGGGGACAGCCCAAGAGACCCAGTACTTC CAIKGTAQETQYF TRBJ2-5 TRBV10-3 TRBD1 13 .
TGTGCCAGCAGCTTGGCCAAGGGACTGACGGGGACCAACTATGGCTACACCTTC CASSLAKGLTGTNYGYTF TRBJ1-2 TRBV5-8 . 18 .
TGCGCCAGCAGCCCAAGGACTAGCGGGGGGGCCGGGGAGCTGTTTTTT CASSPRTSGGAGELFF TRBJ2-2 TRBV4-3 TRBD2 16 once
TGTGCCAGCAGTGATACCACGGGGGTCTATGGCTACACCTTC CASSDTTGVYGYTF TRBJ1-2 TRBV6-1 . 14 .
TGTGCCAGCAGCTTAGGGGCTAGGGGCTCCTACAATGAGCAGTTCTTC CASSLGARGSYNEQFF TRBJ2-1 TRBV7-8 . 16 .
TGTGCCAGCAGCTTTTATCGGGGGGGGGTCTACAATGAGCAGTTCTTC CASSFYRGGVYNEQFF TRBJ2-1 TRBV5-4 TRBD2 16 .
TGCGCCAGCAGCCTGGAGCTAGGGCATATCACAGATACGCAGTATTTT CASSLELGHITDTQYF TRBJ2-3 TRBV5-1 . 16 .
TGTGCCATCAGTGAGTCGACGACCGACCTGAACACTGAAGCTTTCTTT CAISESTTDLNTEAFF TRBJ1-1 TRBV10-3 . 16 few
TGTGCCAGCAGTGACCGGGTTTTCCACAATCAGCCCCAGCATTTT CASSDRVFHNQPQHF TRBJ1-5 TRBV6-4 . 15 .
TGTGCCAGCAGTTTAAACGGGGGCGAGATTGGCTACACCTTC CASSLNGGEIGYTF TRBJ1-2 TRBV27 . 14 .
TGTGCCAGCAGCTCTCCCGGGACTAGAGTTACCTACGAGCAGTACTTC CASSSPGTRVTYEQYF TRBJ2-7 TRBV5-6 TRBD2 16 .
TGTGCCAGCAGCCCAAGGACAGACACTGAAGCTTTCTTT CASSPRTDTEAFF TRBJ1-1 TRBV9 . 13 .
TGTGCCAGCAGCCCGGTCCAGCGGGGGAGAAACGAGCAGTACTTC CASSPVQRGRNEQYF TRBJ2-7 TRBV7-9 TRBD2 15 .
TGTGCCAGTAGTATCCCAAGGGGGACAGGGGATTCACCCCTCCACTTT CASSIPRGTGDSPLHF TRBJ1-6 TRBV19 TRBD1 16 .